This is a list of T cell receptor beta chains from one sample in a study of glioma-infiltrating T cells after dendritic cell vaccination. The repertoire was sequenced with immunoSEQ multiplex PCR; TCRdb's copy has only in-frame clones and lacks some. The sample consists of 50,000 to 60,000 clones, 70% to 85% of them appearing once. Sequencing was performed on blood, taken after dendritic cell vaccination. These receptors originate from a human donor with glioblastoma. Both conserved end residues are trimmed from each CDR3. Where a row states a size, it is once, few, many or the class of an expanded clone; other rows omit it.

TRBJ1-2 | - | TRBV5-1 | ASSPTVGASNYGYT
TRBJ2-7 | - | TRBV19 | ASSMALSAGFYEQY
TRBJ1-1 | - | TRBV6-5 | ASKRGRDTEAF
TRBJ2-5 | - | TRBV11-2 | ASSLVSEETQY
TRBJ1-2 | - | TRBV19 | ASIPTGGHYGYT
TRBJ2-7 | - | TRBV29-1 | SVRTAKSYEQY
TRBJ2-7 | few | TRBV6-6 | ASSYVGEGGFYEQY
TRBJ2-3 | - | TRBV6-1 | ASSDPRRVEDTQY
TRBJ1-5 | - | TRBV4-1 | ASSQFAPTGSGNQPQH
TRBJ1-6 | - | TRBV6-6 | ASRETGGLRPLH
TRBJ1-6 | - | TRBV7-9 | ASSSGDRIFYNSPLH
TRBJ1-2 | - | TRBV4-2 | ASSQGQDGYT
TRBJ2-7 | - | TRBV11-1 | ASSLDLRSHEQY
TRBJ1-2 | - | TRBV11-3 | ASSTRDRGFGYT
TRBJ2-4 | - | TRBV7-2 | ASSLPGAKNIQY
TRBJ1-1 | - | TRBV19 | ASSPRGGRGRLTEAF
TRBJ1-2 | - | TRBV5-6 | ASSDDRGRYGYT
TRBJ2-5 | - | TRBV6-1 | ASSVRLPETQY
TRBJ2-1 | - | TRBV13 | ASRSGGQGGYNEQF
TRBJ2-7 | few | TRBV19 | ASSSTGQGTYEQY
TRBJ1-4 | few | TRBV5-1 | ASSPPRQGIPNEKLF
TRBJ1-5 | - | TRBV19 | ASRSWGGADQPQH
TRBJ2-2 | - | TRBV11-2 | ASSRYFSGGVSGELF
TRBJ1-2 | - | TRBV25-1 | ASSEQGGVGGYT
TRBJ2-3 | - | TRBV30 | AWKGGGHTDTQY
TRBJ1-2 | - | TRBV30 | AWSVRDRGWYGYT
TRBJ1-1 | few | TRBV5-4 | ASSFGTPEAF
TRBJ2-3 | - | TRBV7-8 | ASSSAGRVTDTQY
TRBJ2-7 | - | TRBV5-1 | ASSLGQAGYEQY
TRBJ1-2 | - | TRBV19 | ASSQIKTVKGGYT
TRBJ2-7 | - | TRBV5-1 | ASGTSGGPSYEQY
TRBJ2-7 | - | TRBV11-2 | ASSTSGGDSYEQY
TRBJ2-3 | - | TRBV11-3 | ASGPNRGQTQY
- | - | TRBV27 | ASSPGTGGNEQY
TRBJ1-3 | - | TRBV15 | ATSREGPGVGNTIY
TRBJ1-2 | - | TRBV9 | ASSVGGQGYT